The 9 T cell receptor beta chains below come from one sample, sequenced in a study of blood T cell repertoires in COVID-19. Libraries were prepared by immunoSEQ multiplex PCR; TCRdb keeps only in-frame clonotypes and omits some of them. Found here are 350,000 to 500,000 clones, nearly 90% of them singletons; the top ten hold roughly 1.4%. The specimen sequenced was PBMCs or T cells enriched from blood (not recorded which). The receptors shown here come from a young woman who had been exposed to COVID-19.

The rearrangement joins TRBV23-1 to TRBJ2-7, with 7 bases identical to TRBD1. TRBV23-1 is marked as an open reading frame, function uncertain. CDR3 length: 15 residues. Trimming removed 0 bases from V and 3 bases from J; junction bases left unmatched: 5. Here the CDR3 DNA reads TGCGCCAGCAGTCAATCGTGGACAGGAATCTACGAGCAGTACTTC. It yields the protein CASSQSWTGIYEQYF.

The V gene is TRBV18, the J gene TRBJ2-3; tentative D call: TRBD2 (5 bases). Trimming stripped 1 base from V and 0 bases from J, with 11 bases between. Germline V gene sequence: CDR1 KGHSH, CDR2 LQKENI. The length of the CDR3 is 16 residues. The CDR3 here is CASSPRPGGSTDTQYF. CDR3 DNA sequence: TGTGCCAGCTCACCACGGCCGGGCGGGAGCACAGATACGCAGTATTTT.

The J gene is TRBJ1-5, the V gene TRBV6-1, with 10 bases aligning to TRBD1. This CDR3 comprises 15 residues. CDR1 and CDR2 (germline): MNHNS, SASEGT. The V segment lost 3 bases and the J segment 4 bases; nucleotides outside the gene matches: 3. CDR3 in DNA: TGTGCCAGCAGTGACGGGACAGGGGCTAATCAGCCCCAGCATTTT. Protein sequence: CASSDGTGANQPQHF.

The rearrangement joins TRBV2 to TRBJ1-3; D is undetermined. From germline, CDR1 is SNHLY and CDR2 FYNNEI. The V gene lost 3 bases and the J gene lost 2 bases, with 5 bases spanning the gap. The CDR3 consists of 13 residues. The CDR3 sequence is CASSDATGNTIYF. DNA for the CDR3: TGTGCCAGCAGTGATGCGACTGGAAACACCATATATTTT.

The chain has TRBV9 and TRBJ1-1; 7 bases agree with TRBD1. The germline gives CDR1 SGDLS, CDR2 YYNGEE. This CDR3 spans 15 amino acids. V was clipped by 4 bases and J by 1 base; unmatched bases: 7. The CDR3 is CASSPLQGENTEAFF. For the CDR3, the DNA is TGTGCCAGCAGCCCGCTTCAGGGGGAGAACACTGAAGCTTTCTTT.

The chain has TRBV5-5 and TRBJ2-1; D uncertain. V lost 1 base and J lost 5, with 22 bases in between. Germline assignment: CDR1 SGHKS and CDR2 YYEKEE (reference sequence). The CDR3 has 18 residues. In nucleotides, the CDR3 is TGTGCCAGCAGCTTGCGGTACCTCTTGTCTCCGTCCGACAATGAGCAGTTCTTC. It encodes CASSLRYLLSPSDNEQFF.

The J gene is TRBJ2-1, the V gene TRBV12-3 or TRBV12-4; D perhaps matches TRBD2 (6 bases). The CDR3 covers 9 residues. V was clipped by 8 bases and J by 10 bases, with 6 bases between them. For the CDR3, the DNA is TGTGCCAGCGGGAGGGAGCAGTTCTTC. It is translated as CASGREQFF.

The chain uses TRBV7-6 and TRBJ1-5; 9 nucleotides agree with TRBD1. Germline CDR1 SGHVS, CDR2 FNYEAQ. The CDR3 is made up of 15 amino acids. V gave up 4 bases and J gave up 2 bases; unmatched junction bases: 3. CDR3 amino acids: CASSSGQGGNQPQHF. The CDR3 DNA is TGTGCCAGCAGCTCGGGACAGGGAGGCAATCAGCCCCAGCATTTT.

The rearrangement links TRBV28 to TRBJ2-7; 10 nucleotides agree with TRBD2. This CDR3 is built from 14 residues. With V trimmed by 5 bases and J by 3 bases, 4 bases remained unmatched. Germline V lookup: CDR1 MDHEN, CDR2 SYDVKM. CDR3 bases: TGTGCCAGCAGTACGACTAGCGGGCGCTACGAGCAGTACTTC. This encodes CASSTTSGRYEQYF.